The present T cell receptor beta chain was sequenced within a study of blood T cell repertoires in COVID-19. Study background: Both acute and convalescent COVID-19 samples were obtained from the United States, Italy and Spain. From T cells, B-cell-depleted T cells, or PBMCs came the material, which was cDNA or gDNA.

V was clipped by 5 bases and J by 6 bases; unmatched bases: 16. Looked up from germline, CDR1 is SGHKS and CDR2 is YYEKEE (reference sequence). The CDR3 has 16 residues. Under the authors' procedure: The authors estimated nucleated cell counts from reference gene primer amplification. The method was immunoSEQ multiplex PCR; TCRdb's version includes in-frame clones alone and lacks a portion of them. V and J calls and clone size are given by that table; D and trimming were obtained from the DNA. The sample holds about 300,000 clones; more than 80% are singletons and the top ten take about 6.8%. This receptor was obtained from a young man who had recovered from COVID-19. Sequenced: peripheral blood. The chain links TRBV5-5 to TRBJ1-2; 7 bases align to TRBD1. The DNA for the CDR3 is TGTGCCAGCAGTTATGACCCGACAGGGAAGTACGATGGCTACACCTTC. Its translation: CASSYDPTGKYDGYTF.